This TCR beta chain originates from a study of human T cells and chemical hapten exposure. Study at large: Slight differences in pooled library volume were the main source of varying TCR yields across samples.

Separate cDNA molecules received unique molecular identifiers, which the library attached to them. Via MiXCR, TCRdb re-called the RACE reads, giving one row per CDR3 protein. The table lists 150,000 to 200,000 distinct CDR3 sequences, 28% of them singletons, with 2.1% in the top ten. Germline loops: CDR1 SGHVS, CDR2 FNYEAQ. The CDR3 loop spans 13 amino acids. Trimming left V 5 bases short and J 8 bases short, with 10 bases between. Broader study findings: Expanded TCRs produced significantly more large CDR3 similarity clusters than controls did.

Documented time point: patch test 3, about 24 weeks after DPC sensitization. Treatment of the sample: therapeutic diphenylcyclopropenone sensitization with weekly scalp DPC. The drawing of blood occurred before each patch test was applied. This clonotype was counted between two and nine times. As yet, its antigen is unknown. The chain combines TRBV7-6 with TRBJ2-6; weak D call: TRBD2 (6 bases). The sequence was collected from a woman aged 18-29 years with alopecia areata. Some clones in this sample may be carry-over from other donors' samples. Material: whole blood, obtained in connection with sensitization to the hapten diphenylcyclopropenone (DPC). CDR3 sequence reads: CASSPAGPNVLTF. The CDR3 DNA is TGTGCCAGCAGCCCCGCGGGGCCCAACGTCCTGACTTTC.